Below, one TCR beta chain is given with its context. The sample comes from a study of OX40 agonist ivuxolimab in advanced cancers. Germline CDR1 SGHTS, CDR2 YDEGEE. V lost 7 bases to trimming and J lost 2 bases; unmatched junction nucleotides: 8. The CDR3 contains 15 residues. Libraries were prepared by immunoSEQ multiplex PCR; TCRdb keeps only in-frame clonotypes and omits some of them. The top ten hold under 10% of the sample, which has roughly 67,000 clones, more than 85% seen once. The TCR comes from an adult with an advanced solid tumor such as melanoma, head and neck, liver or kidney cancer. This specimen was CD4+ or CD8+ T cells sorted from blood, taken in a trial of the OX40 agonist ivuxolimab. This chain uses TRBV5-8 with TRBJ2-5; 10 positions match TRBD2. CDR3 residues: CASALGLADQETQYF. The DNA for the CDR3 is TGTGCCAGCGCCCTAGGACTAGCGGATCAAGAGACCCAGTACTTC.